The 14 T cell receptor beta chains given below trace back to one sample, sequenced in a study of blood T cell repertoires in COVID-19. Sequencing used immunoSEQ multiplex PCR; TCRdb keeps in-frame clones, though not all of them. The data show over 30,000 clones, around three quarters seen once. The sequenced sample consisted of peripheral blood. These receptors were collected from a man older than 75 with active or convalescent COVID-19.

This chain uses TRBV27 with TRBJ2-7; the match to TRBD1 covers 8 bases. The germline CDR1 and CDR2 sequences are MNHEY and SMNVEV (reference sequence). This CDR3 has 15 residues. Trimming at V came to 3 bases and at J to 3 bases, leaving 7 bases not matched to a gene. The CDR3 reads CASSFIGQGNYEQYF. CDR3 DNA: TGTGCCAGCAGTTTTATTGGACAGGGAAACTACGAGCAGTACTTC.

The chain has TRBV18 and TRBJ2-2; D call uncertain. This CDR3 comprises 15 residues. V was trimmed by 4 bases and J by 6 bases, leaving 15 bases between them. The V gene's germline CDR1 is KGHSH and CDR2 LQKENI. Here the CDR3 DNA reads TGTGCCAGCTCACGTTCCCGCGGTTCGCCCGGGGAGCTGTTTTTT. It is translated as CASSRSRGSPGELFF.

The chain combines TRBV6-4 with TRBJ2-5; 9 positions match TRBD1. This CDR3 has 17 amino acids. In germline, CDR1 is MRHNA, CDR2 SNTAGT. V lost 2 bases to trimming and J lost 7 bases; unmatched junction nucleotides: 14. CDR3: CASSDLSTGGCLGTQYF. The CDR3 DNA reads TGTGCCAGCAGTGACCTCTCGACAGGGGGATGCTTGGGGACCCAGTACTTC.

The rearrangement links TRBV7-9 to TRBJ1-2, with 8 bases lining up with TRBD1. The germline V gene encodes CDR1 SEHNR and CDR2 FQNEAQ (reference sequence). With V trimmed by 1 base and J by 7 bases, 14 bases remained unmatched. The CDR3 covers 17 residues. CDR3 sequence: CASSLGQGKLPVGGYTF. CDR3 bases: TGTGCCAGCAGCTTAGGACAGGGGAAACTCCCGGTCGGTGGCTACACCTTC.

V is TRBV19 and J is TRBJ2-1; 15 nucleotides match TRBD2. J gave up 8 bases and V 9 bases, and 14 bases lay outside the gene matches. The CDR3 has 17 amino acids. In germline, CDR1 is LNHDA, CDR2 SQIVND (reference sequence). Written as DNA, the CDR3 is TGTGCCAGCTCGAGGACTAGCGGGGGGGCCGGTCACGATGAGCAGTTCTTC. It translates to CASSRTSGGAGHDEQFF.

The rearrangement uses TRBV15 and TRBJ2-7; possibly TRBD2 for D (5 bases). The CDR3 loop spans 14 amino acids. V lost 4 bases to trimming and J lost 3 bases, with 13 bases between them. The germline gives CDR1 LNHNV, CDR2 YYDKDF (reference sequence). CDR3 region: CATSKPSSFYEQYF. The CDR3 coding sequence is TGTGCCACCAGCAAACCATCTAGCTTCTACGAGCAGTACTTC.

This rearrangement joins TRBV9 to TRBJ2-3; 9 nucleotides match TRBD2. The germline V gene encodes CDR1 SGDLS and CDR2 YYNGEE. The length of the CDR3 is 17 residues. The trim removed 3 bases at V and 5 bases at J, leaving 13 bases unmatched. The CDR3 bases are TGTGCCAGCAGCGCCGCCGCGGGGCGGGGGGGCGTAGATACGCAGTATTTT. Protein product: CASSAAAGRGGVDTQYF.

The V gene is TRBV2, the J gene TRBJ1-4, with D possibly being TRBD1 (6 bases). This CDR3 is 14 amino acids long. CDR1 and CDR2 (germline): SNHLY, FYNNEI. Between the trimmed V and J ends, which lost 2 bases and 8 bases, there was a span of 12 bases. In DNA form, the CDR3 reads TGTGCCAGCAGTGAAACGGGGCAGGGGGAAAAACTGTTTTTT. It specifies CASSETGQGEKLFF.

This clone was found a few times. V and J are TRBV7-9 and TRBJ2-1; no clear D. The CDR3 is made up of 12 amino acids. V was shortened by 4 bases and J by 3 bases, with 4 bases between the two germline ends. The germline V gene has CDR1 SEHNR and CDR2 FQNEAQ (reference sequence). The CDR3 DNA reads TGTGCCAGCAGCTACAACTACAATGAGCAGTTCTTC. Protein product: CASSYNYNEQFF.

The chain employs TRBV6-5 and TRBJ1-4; 7 bases line up with TRBD1. This CDR3 is built from 15 residues. V lost 6 bases to trimming and J lost 1 base; unmatched junction nucleotides: 5. Germline V gene data show CDR1 as MNHEY and CDR2 as SVGAGI. The CDR3: CASREGQLTNEKLFF. The CDR3 nucleotides are TGTGCCAGCAGAGAGGGACAGCTAACTAATGAAAAACTGTTTTTT.

The J gene is TRBJ2-1, the V gene TRBV30; tentatively, D is TRBD2 (5 bases). V lost 7 bases, J lost 4 bases, and 11 bases lay in between. The CDR3 length is 12 residues. CDR1 is GTSNPN, CDR2 SVGIG, per germline (reference sequence). The CDR3 protein is CALSRGYNEQFF. CDR3 coding DNA: TGTGCCTTAAGTCGGGGTTACAATGAGCAGTTCTTC.

The chain couples TRBV24-1 to TRBJ1-2; a possible D gene is TRBD1 (6 bases). The germline V gene has CDR1 KGHDR and CDR2 SFDVKD. V was shortened by 3 bases and J by 7 bases, with 14 bases between the two germline ends. The CDR3 consists of 14 residues. CDR3 sequence: CATSDAPGDGGYTF. The CDR3 DNA is TGTGCCACCAGTGATGCACCAGGGGATGGTGGCTACACCTTC.

DNA of the CDR3: TGCGCCAGCAGTGAACAGACAAACACCGGGGAGCTGTTTTTT. Amino acid sequence: CASSEQTNTGELFF. This chain joins TRBV5-1 and TRBJ2-2, with unresolved D. Between the trimmed V and J ends, which lost 5 bases and 2 bases, there was a span of 10 bases. This CDR3 has 14 amino acids. Germline lookup yields CDR1 SGHRS and CDR2 YFSETQ.

This clone was recorded a few times. The genes are TRBV14 and TRBJ1-6, with D unresolved. CDR3 size: 13 residues. Trimming removed 5 bases from V and 6 bases from J, with 8 bases in between. Per germline, CDR1 SGHDN and CDR2 FVKESK. The CDR3 protein is CASSIQPNSPLHF. CDR3 nucleotide sequence: TGTGCCAGCAGCATACAGCCTAATTCACCCCTCCACTTT.